Listed here is a single T cell receptor beta chain. This sample is drawn from a study of T cell responses to AZD1222 COVID-19 vaccine. Trimming took 2 bases from V and 6 from J; bases not matched to a gene: 3. This CDR3 has 14 amino acids. Looked up from germline, CDR1 is MNHEY and CDR2 is SVGEGT. Assay: immunoSEQ multiplex PCR; the TCRdb copy retains only in-frame clones and omits some. The sample consists of over 95,000 clones, roughly 92% of them appearing once. This TCR came from an adult in good health. This chain uses TRBV6-2 or TRBV6-3 with TRBJ1-2, with TRBD1 matching over 10 bases. This material consisted of peripheral blood, taken on day 0 of AZD1222 vaccination. Written as DNA, the CDR3 is TGTGCCAGCAGTTACCGACAGGGGGCGGATGGCTACACCTTC. This translates into CASSYRQGADGYTF.